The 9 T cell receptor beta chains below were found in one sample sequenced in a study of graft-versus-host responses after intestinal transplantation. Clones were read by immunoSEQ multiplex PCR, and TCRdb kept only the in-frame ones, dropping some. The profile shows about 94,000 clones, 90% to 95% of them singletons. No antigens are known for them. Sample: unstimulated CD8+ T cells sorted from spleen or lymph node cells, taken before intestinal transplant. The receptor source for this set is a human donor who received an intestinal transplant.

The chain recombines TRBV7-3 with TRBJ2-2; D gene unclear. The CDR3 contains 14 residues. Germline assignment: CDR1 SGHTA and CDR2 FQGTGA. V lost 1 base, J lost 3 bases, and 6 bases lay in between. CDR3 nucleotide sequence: TGTGCCAGCAGCTTAATCGGAGACACCGGGGAGCTGTTTTTT. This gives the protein CASSLIGDTGELFF.

CDR3 nucleotides: TGTGCCAGCAGTTTACCCAGCGCGACTCACAATGAGCAGTTCTTC. The encoded protein is CASSLPSATHNEQFF. The chain recombines TRBV28 with TRBJ2-1; D call uncertain. Germline V CDR1 and CDR2: MDHEN, SYDVKM. V was cut by 2 bases and J by 5 bases, with 13 bases left in between. The CDR3 runs to 15 residues.

The chain's CDR3 is CASSSRQGFDGYTF. The CDR3 bases are TGTGCCAGCAGCTCCCGACAGGGGTTTGATGGCTACACCTTC. The gene calls are TRBV7-9 and TRBJ1-2; 8 bases agree with TRBD1. Germline V CDR1 and CDR2: SEHNR, FQNEAQ (reference sequence). The length of the CDR3 is 14 residues. Trimming cost V 4 bases and J 6 bases; bases outside gene matches: 7.

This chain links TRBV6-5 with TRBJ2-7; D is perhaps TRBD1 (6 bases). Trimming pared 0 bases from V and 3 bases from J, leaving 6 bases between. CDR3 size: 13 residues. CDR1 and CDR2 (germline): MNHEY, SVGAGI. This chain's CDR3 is CASSYSTGYEQYF. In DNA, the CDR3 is TGTGCCAGCAGTTACTCGACAGGCTACGAGCAGTACTTC.

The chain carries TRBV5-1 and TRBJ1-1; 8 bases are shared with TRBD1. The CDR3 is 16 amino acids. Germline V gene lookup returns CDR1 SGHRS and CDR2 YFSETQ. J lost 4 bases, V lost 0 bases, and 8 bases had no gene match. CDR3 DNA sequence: TGCGCCAGCAGCTTGGCCGGACAGGGCGGGGGCACTGAAGCTTTCTTT. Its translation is CASSLAGQGGGTEAFF.

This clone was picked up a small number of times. The CDR3 sequence: CASSEKLAGGGDTQYF. CDR3 in DNA: TGTGCCAGCAGTGAGAAACTAGCGGGAGGGGGAGATACGCAGTATTTT. The rearrangement links TRBV6-4 to TRBJ2-3; 13 nucleotides match TRBD2. This CDR3 is 16 amino acids long. V lost 3 bases to trimming and J lost 5 bases; unmatched junction nucleotides: 5. Germline V gene data show CDR1 as MRHNA and CDR2 as SNTAGT.

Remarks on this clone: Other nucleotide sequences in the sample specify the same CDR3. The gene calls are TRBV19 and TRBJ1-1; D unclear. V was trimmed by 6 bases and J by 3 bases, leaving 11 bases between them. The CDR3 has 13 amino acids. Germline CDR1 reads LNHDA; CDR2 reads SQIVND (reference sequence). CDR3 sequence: CASSLSGYTEAFF. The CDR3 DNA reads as TGTGCCAGTAGCCTTTCGGGGTACACTGAAGCTTTCTTT.

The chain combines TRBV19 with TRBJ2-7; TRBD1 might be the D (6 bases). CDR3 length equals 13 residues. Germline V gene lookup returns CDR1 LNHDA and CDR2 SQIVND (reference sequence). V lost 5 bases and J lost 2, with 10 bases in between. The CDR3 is CASSAGQTYEQYF. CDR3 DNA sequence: TGTGCCAGTAGTGCTGGACAGACCTACGAGCAGTACTTC.

The CDR3 DNA reads as TGCGCCAGCAGCCAGGGTCGAGGGTTGAGCTCCTACAATGAGCAGTTCTTC. Encoded protein: CASSQGRGLSSYNEQFF. This chain uses TRBV4-1 with TRBJ2-1, with D possibly matching TRBD2 (5 bases). Trimming removed 3 bases at V and 0 bases at J, with 15 bases between. CDR1 is MGHRA, CDR2 YSYEKL, per germline. The CDR3 has 17 amino acids.